The sequence of this T cell receptor (beta chain) was determined in a study of cytomegalovirus exposure and HLA in healthy donors. V was cut by 0 bases and J by 0 bases, with 12 bases left in between. The germline CDR1 and CDR2 sequences are MNHEY and SMNVEV (reference sequence). The length of the CDR3 is 16 residues. Worth noting for this clone: Its specificity is unknown.

The PCR had 60 Vbeta and 13 Jbeta primers. Produced via immunoSEQ multiplex PCR; TCRdb's table is partial and in-frame only. The sample shows roughly 130,000 clones, around 8.5% of them seen only once. Whole-study results and caveats: Over 150 TCR beta chains were listed as cytomegalovirus-associated. Across donors, presence/absence analyses took sequencing depth to be roughly uniform. In a later analysis, productive TCRs from donors in an Asian-associated ancestry cluster reportedly carried fewer N-insertions than the cohort mean.

This sequence joins TRBV27 and TRBJ2-7, with D maybe TRBD1 (6 bases). This receptor was identified in a man between 35 and 55 years old in good health and CMV-seronegative. What was sequenced was PBMCs. The CDR3 region has the DNA TGTGCCAGCAGTTTATCGGTAGGGGGATTCTCCTACGAGCAGTACTTC. It yields the protein CASSLSVGGFSYEQYF.